Given below is one T cell receptor (beta chain) in context. This clone was seen a handful of times. Its antigen specificity is not known. Base qualities are missing; no much larger clone stands one base away. To prepare the library, the immunoSEQ multiplex PCR assay was applied. A mixture of 60 forward primers for TCR Vbeta segments and 13 reverse primers for TCR Jbeta segments was used in the multiplex PCR. The CDR3 region of rearranged TCR beta genes was amplified from genomic DNA with a multiplex PCR assay. On the Illumina HiSeq System, the amplified TCR beta libraries were sequenced as 87-base-pair reads. Turning to the authors' computational methods: A later analysis tallied 80 million to 95 million unique TCR beta chains across the 610 or so repertoires, and approximately 11 million of those chains were shared by two or more donors. Raw reads were error-corrected and collapsed into unique sequences by a nearest-neighbor algorithm in which closely related sequences were merged to remove PCR and sequencing errors. To assign V, D and J gene segments, CDR3 sequences were aligned to IMGT reference sequences. For a sequence to be retained, a match of at least six nucleotides was required to both a V gene segment and a J gene segment. Rearrangements were called productive when the CDR3 lacked stop codons and stayed in frame with V and J; all others were non-productive. CDR3 was defined according to IMGT convention as the region running from the second conserved V-encoded cysteine to the conserved J-encoded phenylalanine. The earlier analysis of some 600 of the donors excluded sequences that lacked an unambiguous match to a single V gene segment. In an earlier analysis of 450 to 750 of the donors, a V segment was called functional when productive rearrangements were above 56.7%, and segregating when the standard deviation between donors exceeded 5%. A statistical classification framework was built for diagnosing cytomegalovirus status from the catalog of TCR beta chain sequences. V and J gene assignment, in a later analysis, came from comparing TCR nucleotide sequences with IMGT/GENE-DB human TR gene sequences. Using the TCRdist pipeline, a later analysis assigned CDR3 sequences along with most-parsimonious VDJ recombination scenarios. In a later analysis, every TCR beta chain was defined by the combination of its CDR3 amino acid sequence and its V-gene family, and reads without a unique V-gene family were dropped. To address suspected cross-contamination and a sequencing artifact, a later analysis removed around 590 highly shared, low-generation-probability nucleotide sequences. For each public chain, a later analysis derived a clonal expansion index from normalized ranks of inferred template counts within each repertoire. In a later analysis, generation probabilities were computed with a VDJ recombination model fitted to out-of-frame rearrangements, and the resulting probabilities were checked against IGoR. A later analysis scored TCR-TCR, TCR-HLA and TCR-CMV co-occurrence with hypergeometric tests, applying a repertoire-size bias correction to TCR pairs. False discovery rates were estimated in a later analysis by permuting HLA or CMV assignments 20 times. In a later analysis, co-occurring TCRs were grouped with DBSCAN, and TCRdist sequence similarity was added when clustering was performed within HLA-allele-positive subsets. Repertoires with fewer than 30,000 or more than 120,000 public chains were left out of co-occurrence clustering, as were about five repertoires with anomalous nucleotide sharing. In TCRdb, the immuneACCESS table is reduced to in-frame sequences with V and J assigned. These tables do not hold every clone; where another copy was compared, an unresolved V gene accounts for under half, and the others remain unexplained. V, J and clone size are those of that table, while D and trimming were read from the DNA. The sample profile shows some 190,000 clones; about 80% of them were found once. The ten largest make up roughly 1.4% of the sample.

The record originates from a study of cytomegalovirus exposure and HLA in healthy donors (dated by TCRdb to 2016 to 2017). Background on the whole study: An earlier analysis of under 600 of the donors reported 250 to 350 Gb of sequence data and some 120 million unique TCR beta sequences from about 179 million T cells. Among about 410 genotyped donors of the cohort, an average of around 250,000 unique TCR beta nucleotide sequences was sequenced per donor, of which approximately 19% were non-productive. Every repertoire in the discovery cohort had been generated on one and the same sequencing platform. The aim of the study was to test whether cataloging public T cell receptors could identify signatures of past pathogen exposure. High-throughput TCR immunosequencing, statistical association of individual TCRs with disease status, and machine learning were combined to predict cytomegalovirus infection status. A handful of DR-DQ haplotypes were handled as single units for association and clustering because linkage in the cohort was strong. HLA typing covered class I and class II loci at four-digit resolution. The T cell repertoires of around 670 subjects were profiled by immunosequencing and related to cytomegalovirus serostatus. In a later genetic analysis, genome-wide SNP genotypes for 398 of the 666 donors were used, and that subset was treated as a discovery cohort. Donor age, sex, ethnicity and CMV serostatus were compiled together with the repertoire data. An earlier analysis of fewer than 750 of the donors used high-throughput TCR beta sequencing to judge whether each TCR beta V gene segment behaved as functional or pseudogenic. The number of donors typed differed by locus, with roughly 620-640 for A, B, C, DRB1 and DQB1, about 500 for DQA1, 606 for DPA1, and 450 to 480 for DPB1. Rather than drawing on any new phenotypic data, the later analysis identified candidate immune exposures from TCR beta sequences and the way those sequences occurred across donors. Approximately 300 gigabases of sequencing data and around 88 million unique TCR sequences made up an early release that covered about 640 HLA-typed donors. Of the approximately 400 genotyped donors, 65% to 90% were placed in the genetic ancestry cluster associated with self-reported Caucasian donors. A later analysis re-analyzed previously published TCR beta repertoires from roughly 630 donors and added high-resolution HLA genotyping to study TCR occurrence patterns. A separate validation cohort of 90 to 150 different subjects was used in addition to the approximately 640-subject first cohort.

The cohort consisted of 600 to 700 healthy bone marrow donors. Cohort members were all nominally healthy when sampled, although unrecorded immune exposures were likely present. The donor tested CMV seronegative, placing the donor among the 300 to 450 seronegative members of the cohort. A peripheral blood sample was provided by each donor, and peripheral blood mononuclear cells were used for TCR beta sequencing. Genomic DNA was extracted from the blood cell samples with the Qiagen DNeasy Blood Extraction Kit. CDR1 and CDR2 (SQVTM, ANQGSEA) derive from the germline V gene. There are 15 amino acids in the CDR3, from cysteine to phenylalanine inclusive. This entry keeps only the CDR3 DNA: 45 bases, framed from base 1. Trimming accounts for 4 bases at V and 8 bases at J, while the number of junction bases matched to no gene is 8. On the study overall, not on this receptor specifically: A later analysis found that most CMV-associated TCR beta chains appeared HLA-restricted, with HLA associations seemingly driven largely by CMV exposure. A later genetic analysis reported fewer N-insertions in productive TCRs among donors in an Asian-associated ancestry cluster than the roughly 700-donor mean. A later analysis found that HLA-associated TCR beta chains were more clonally expanded and had lower generation probabilities than equally common non-associated chains. When HLA alleles, especially DR and DQ, strongly co-occurred, TCR associations were difficult to assign to individual alleles. A cluster of highly shared sequence variants was judged likely to represent a technical artifact of the sequencing pipeline. The earlier analysis of 587 of the donors excluded 15 to 20 rarely observed V segments, including chromosome 9 orphons, because counts were too low. Most TCR sequences were seen in very few donors, while some public TCRs were found in many individuals. Several of the top co-occurrence clusters appeared to be linked to parvovirus B19, influenza, CMV and Epstein-Barr virus, according to a later analysis. According to the authors, the approach could potentially be generalized to other disease states and immunological phenotypes. A further reported finding was that TCR beta sequences accurately predicted the HLA-A and HLA-B alleles for most subjects in the first cohort. The classifier was reported to diagnose cytomegalovirus status with high specificity and sensitivity in both the original and validation cohorts. In this cohort, only TCR beta chains were sequenced, and detectable features were limited by the absence of alpha or paired-chain data. Immune exposure information for the cohort was limited to CMV serostatus. At a false discovery rate of 0.05, a later analysis linked under 20,000 TCR beta sequences to specific HLA alleles. Because HLA typing was missing for some donors at each locus, association tests included only the typed subset. In a later genetic analysis, a missense DCLRE1C variant was associated with V-gene and J-gene trimming of TCR beta chains, and the association was replicated in an independent cohort. A later analysis found that TCR association rates varied across HLA loci, with DRB1 alleles showing the most associated TCRs and HLA-C alleles the fewest. Some IMGT-functional V segments, including TRBV6-2 and TRBV6-3, could not be distinguished by the 87-base-pair reads and were therefore excluded. The presence/absence analyses assumed that sequencing depth was roughly uniform across donors, and that assumption may not be true. Linkage disequilibrium might explain the correlated functional status among segregating V segments, but an unknown experimental factor could not be excluded. The study listed 150 to 200 TCR beta chains as associated with cytomegalovirus. Broadly in line with IMGT annotations, most TCR beta V segments showed up in productive rearrangements about 90% or about 30% of the time in an earlier analysis of under 700 of the donors. In vitro tests confirmed that three of the cytomegalovirus-associated TCR beta chains recognize cytomegalovirus antigens.

The material sequenced was PBMCs. The chain is encoded by TRBV29-1 joined to TRBJ2-3, with 14 central nucleotides matching TRBD2. The sequence derives from a man aged 35-49 years in good health and CMV-seronegative. In nucleotides, the sequence is TGCAGCGTTGGGGAGACTAGCGGGGGGGCAGTTACGCAGTATTTT. Translation gives CSVGETSGGAVTQYF.